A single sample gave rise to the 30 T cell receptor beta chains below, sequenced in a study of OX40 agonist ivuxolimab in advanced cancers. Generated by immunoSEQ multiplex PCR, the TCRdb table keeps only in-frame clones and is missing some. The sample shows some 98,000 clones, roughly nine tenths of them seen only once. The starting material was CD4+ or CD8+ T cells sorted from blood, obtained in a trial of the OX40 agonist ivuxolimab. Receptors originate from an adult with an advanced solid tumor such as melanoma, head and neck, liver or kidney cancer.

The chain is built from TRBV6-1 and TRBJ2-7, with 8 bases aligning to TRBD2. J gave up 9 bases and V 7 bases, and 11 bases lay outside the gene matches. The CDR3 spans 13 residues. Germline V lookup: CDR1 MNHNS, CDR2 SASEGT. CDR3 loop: CASIVPGGRVQYF. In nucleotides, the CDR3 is TGTGCCAGCATTGTTCCGGGAGGGAGGGTGCAGTACTTC.

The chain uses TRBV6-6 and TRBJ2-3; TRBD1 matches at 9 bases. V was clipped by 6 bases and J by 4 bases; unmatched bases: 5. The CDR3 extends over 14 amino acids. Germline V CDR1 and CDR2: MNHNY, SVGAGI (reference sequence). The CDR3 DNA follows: TGTGCCAGCAGCAACGGACAGGGGCCAGATACGCAGTATTTT. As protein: CASSNGQGPDTQYF.

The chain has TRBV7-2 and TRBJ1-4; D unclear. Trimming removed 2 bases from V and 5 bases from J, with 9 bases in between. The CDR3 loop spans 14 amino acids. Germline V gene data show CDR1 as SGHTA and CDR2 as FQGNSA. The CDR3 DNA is TGTGCCAGCAGCTTAAAGGTGGGGAATGAAAAACTGTTTTTT. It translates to CASSLKVGNEKLFF.

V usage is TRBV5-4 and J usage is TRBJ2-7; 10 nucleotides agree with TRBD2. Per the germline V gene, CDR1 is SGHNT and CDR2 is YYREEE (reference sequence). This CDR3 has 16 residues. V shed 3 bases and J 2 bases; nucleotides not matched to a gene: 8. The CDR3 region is CASSSRWTSGTYEQYF. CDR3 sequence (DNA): TGTGCCAGCAGCTCCCGCTGGACTAGCGGCACCTACGAGCAGTACTTC.

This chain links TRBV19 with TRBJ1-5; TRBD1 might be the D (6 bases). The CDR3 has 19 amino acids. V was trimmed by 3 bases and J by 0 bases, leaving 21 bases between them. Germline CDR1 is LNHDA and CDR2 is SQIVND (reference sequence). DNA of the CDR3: TGTGCCAGTAGTATGATAGTGGGGCAGGGGTTGGCTAGCAATCAGCCCCAGCATTTT. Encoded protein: CASSMIVGQGLASNQPQHF.

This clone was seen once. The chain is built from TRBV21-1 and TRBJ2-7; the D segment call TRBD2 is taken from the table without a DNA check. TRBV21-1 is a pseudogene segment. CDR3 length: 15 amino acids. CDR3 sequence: CASPRTSGNTHEQYF. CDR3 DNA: TGTGCCAGCCCGCGGACTAGCGGGAATACCCACGAGCAGTACTTC.

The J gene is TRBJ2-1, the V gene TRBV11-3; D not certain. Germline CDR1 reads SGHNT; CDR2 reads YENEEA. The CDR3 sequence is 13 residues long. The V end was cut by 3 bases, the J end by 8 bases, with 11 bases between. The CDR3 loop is CASSFTSSDEQFF. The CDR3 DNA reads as TGTGCCAGCAGCTTCACCTCTAGTGATGAGCAGTTCTTC.

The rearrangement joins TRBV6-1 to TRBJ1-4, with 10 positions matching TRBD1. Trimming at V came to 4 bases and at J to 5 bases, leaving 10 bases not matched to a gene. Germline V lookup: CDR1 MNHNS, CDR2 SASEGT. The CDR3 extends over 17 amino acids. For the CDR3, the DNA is TGTGCCAGCAGTGGGACAGGGGGTGGACGAGGGAATGAAAAACTGTTTTTT. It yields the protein CASSGTGGGRGNEKLFF.

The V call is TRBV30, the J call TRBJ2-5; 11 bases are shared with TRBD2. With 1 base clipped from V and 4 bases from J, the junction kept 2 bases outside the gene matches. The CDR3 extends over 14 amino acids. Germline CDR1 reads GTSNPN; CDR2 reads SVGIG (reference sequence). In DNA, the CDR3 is TGTGCCTGGAGTGCCCTAGCGGGAGGAGAGACCCAGTACTTC. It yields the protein CAWSALAGGETQYF.

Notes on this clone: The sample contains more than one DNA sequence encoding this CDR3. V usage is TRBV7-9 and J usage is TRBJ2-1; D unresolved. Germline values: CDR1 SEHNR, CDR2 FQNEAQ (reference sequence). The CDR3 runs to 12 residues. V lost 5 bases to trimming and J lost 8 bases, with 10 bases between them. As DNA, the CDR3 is TGTGCCAGCAGCCTTACGGGTTATGAGCAGTTCTTC. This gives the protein CASSLTGYEQFF. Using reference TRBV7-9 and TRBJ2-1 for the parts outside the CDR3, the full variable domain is DTGVSQNPRHKITKRGQNVTFRCDPISEHNRLYWYRQTLGQGPEFLTYFQNEAQLEKSRLLSDRFSAERPKGSFSTLEIQRTEQGDSAMYLCASSLTGYEQFFGPGTRLTVL.

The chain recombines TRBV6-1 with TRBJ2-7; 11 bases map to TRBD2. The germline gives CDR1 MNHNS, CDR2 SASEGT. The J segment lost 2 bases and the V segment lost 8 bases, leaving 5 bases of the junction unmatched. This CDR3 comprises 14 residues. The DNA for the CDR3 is TGTGCCAGCGTGCTGACTAGCGGGACCTACGAGCAGTACTTC. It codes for CASVLTSGTYEQYF.

CDR3 residues: CSILSGWAGSTYEQYF. In nucleotides, the CDR3 is TGCAGCATTCTCTCGGGATGGGCGGGATCCACCTACGAGCAGTACTTC. This chain connects TRBV29-1 to TRBJ2-7, with D possibly being TRBD2 (6 bases). The CDR3 runs to 16 residues. The V gene's germline CDR1 is SQVTM and CDR2 ANQGSEA. Trimming removed 8 bases from V and 2 bases from J, with 25 bases in between.

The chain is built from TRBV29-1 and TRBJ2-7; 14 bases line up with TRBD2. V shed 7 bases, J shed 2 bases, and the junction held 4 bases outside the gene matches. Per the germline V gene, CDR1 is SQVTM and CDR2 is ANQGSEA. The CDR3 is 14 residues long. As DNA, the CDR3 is TGCAGCGCTGGGACTAGCGGGAGTCCCTACGAGCAGTACTTC. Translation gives CSAGTSGSPYEQYF.

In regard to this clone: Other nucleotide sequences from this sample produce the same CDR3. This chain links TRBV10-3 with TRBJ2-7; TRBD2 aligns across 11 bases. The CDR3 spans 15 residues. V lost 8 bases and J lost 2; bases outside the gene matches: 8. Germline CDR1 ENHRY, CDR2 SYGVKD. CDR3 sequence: CAIGTLAGGTYEQYF. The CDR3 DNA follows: TGTGCCATCGGGACGCTAGCGGGAGGAACCTACGAGCAGTACTTC.

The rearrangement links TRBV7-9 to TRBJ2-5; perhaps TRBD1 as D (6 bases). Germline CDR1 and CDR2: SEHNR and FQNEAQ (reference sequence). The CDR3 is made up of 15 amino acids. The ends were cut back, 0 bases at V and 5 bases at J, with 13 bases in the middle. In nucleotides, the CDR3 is TGTGCCAGCAGCTTAGCGGAGATAACAGGGGAGACCCAGTACTTC. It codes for CASSLAEITGETQYF.

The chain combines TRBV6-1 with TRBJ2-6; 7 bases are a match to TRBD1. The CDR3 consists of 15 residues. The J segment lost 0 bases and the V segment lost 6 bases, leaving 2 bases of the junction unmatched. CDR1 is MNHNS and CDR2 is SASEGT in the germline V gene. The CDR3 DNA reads TGTGCCAGCAGGCCAGGGGGCTCTGGGGCCAACGTCCTGACTTTC. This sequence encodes CASRPGGSGANVLTF.

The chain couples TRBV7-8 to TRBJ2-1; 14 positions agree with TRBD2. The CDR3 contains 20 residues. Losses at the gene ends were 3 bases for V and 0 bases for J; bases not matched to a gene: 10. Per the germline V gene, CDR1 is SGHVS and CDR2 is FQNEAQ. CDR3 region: CASSFPGLAGEGSSYNEQFF. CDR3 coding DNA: TGTGCCAGCAGCTTCCCGGGACTAGCGGGAGAAGGAAGCTCCTACAATGAGCAGTTCTTC.

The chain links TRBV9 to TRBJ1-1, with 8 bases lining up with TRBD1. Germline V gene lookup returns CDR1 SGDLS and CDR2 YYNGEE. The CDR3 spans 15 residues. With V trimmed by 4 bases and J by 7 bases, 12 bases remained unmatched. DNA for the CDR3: TGTGCCAGCAGCACTGGGACAGGCGGAGAATTTGAAGCTTTCTTT. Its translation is CASSTGTGGEFEAFF.

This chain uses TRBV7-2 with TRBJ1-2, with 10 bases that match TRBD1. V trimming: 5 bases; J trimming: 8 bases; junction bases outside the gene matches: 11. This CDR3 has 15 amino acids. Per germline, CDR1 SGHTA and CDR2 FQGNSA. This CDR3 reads CASSLNPGQGDGYTF. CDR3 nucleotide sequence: TGTGCCAGCAGCCTAAACCCCGGACAGGGGGACGGCTACACCTTC. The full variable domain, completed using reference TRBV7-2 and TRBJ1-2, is GAGVSQSPSNKVTEKGKDVELRCDPISGHTALYWYRQSLGQGLEFLIYFQGNSAPDKSGLPSDRFSAERTGGSVSTLTIQRTQQEDSAVYLCASSLNPGQGDGYTFGSGTRLTVV.

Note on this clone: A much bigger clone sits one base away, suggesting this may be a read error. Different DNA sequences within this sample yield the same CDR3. The CDR3 here is CASSLASTGELFF. CDR3 DNA sequence: TGTGCCAGCAGCTTAGCGAGCACCGGGGAGCTGTTTTTT. The rearrangement joins TRBV7-8 to TRBJ2-2; no clear D. The germline gives CDR1 SGHVS, CDR2 FQNEAQ. The CDR3 length is 13 residues. V was shortened by 0 bases and J by 4 bases, with 3 bases between the two germline ends.

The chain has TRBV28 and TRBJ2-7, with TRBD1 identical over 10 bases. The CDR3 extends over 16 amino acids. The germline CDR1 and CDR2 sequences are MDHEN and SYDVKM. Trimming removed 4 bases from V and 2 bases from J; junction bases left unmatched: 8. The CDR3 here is CASSSIRDRGTYEQYF. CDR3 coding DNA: TGTGCCAGCAGTTCAATTAGGGACAGGGGAACCTACGAGCAGTACTTC.

CDR3 nucleotides: TGCGCCAGCAGCCAAGATACAGGGGTGGCGGCCGCTTCCTACAATGAGCAGTTCTTC. The encoded protein is CASSQDTGVAAASYNEQFF. V gene TRBV4-1 combines with J gene TRBJ2-1, with 7 bases matching TRBD1. Looked up from germline, CDR1 is MGHRA and CDR2 is YSYEKL. The V gene end was trimmed by 0 bases and the J gene end by 1 base; junction bases not matched to a gene: 12. This CDR3 contains 19 residues.

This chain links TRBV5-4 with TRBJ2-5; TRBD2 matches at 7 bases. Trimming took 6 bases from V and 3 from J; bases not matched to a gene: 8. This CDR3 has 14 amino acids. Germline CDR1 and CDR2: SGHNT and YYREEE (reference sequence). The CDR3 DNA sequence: TGTGCCAGCAAAACGGGGGGTACAGAAGAGACCCAGTACTTC. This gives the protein CASKTGGTEETQYF.

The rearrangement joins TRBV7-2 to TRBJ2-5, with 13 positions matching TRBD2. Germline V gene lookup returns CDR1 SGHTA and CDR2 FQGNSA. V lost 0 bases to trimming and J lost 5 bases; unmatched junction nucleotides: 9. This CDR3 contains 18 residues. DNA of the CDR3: TGTGCCAGCAGCTTAGCGGGGGGGACTAGCGGGACGGGCGAGACCCAGTACTTC. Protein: CASSLAGGTSGTGETQYF.

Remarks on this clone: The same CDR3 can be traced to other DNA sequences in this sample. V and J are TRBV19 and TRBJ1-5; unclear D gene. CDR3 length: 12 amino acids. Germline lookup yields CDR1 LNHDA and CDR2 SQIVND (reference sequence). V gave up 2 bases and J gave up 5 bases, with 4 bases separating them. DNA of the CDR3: TGTGCCAGTAGTATAAGGGATCAGCCCCAGCATTTT. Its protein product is CASSIRDQPQHF.

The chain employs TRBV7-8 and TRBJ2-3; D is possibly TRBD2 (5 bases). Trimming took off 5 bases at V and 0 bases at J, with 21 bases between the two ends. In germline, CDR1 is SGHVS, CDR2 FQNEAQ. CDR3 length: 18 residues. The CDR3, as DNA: TGTGCCAGCAGCCAAGTGGGCGGACTGAGCTCTAGCACAGATACGCAGTATTTT. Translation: CASSQVGGLSSSTDTQYF.

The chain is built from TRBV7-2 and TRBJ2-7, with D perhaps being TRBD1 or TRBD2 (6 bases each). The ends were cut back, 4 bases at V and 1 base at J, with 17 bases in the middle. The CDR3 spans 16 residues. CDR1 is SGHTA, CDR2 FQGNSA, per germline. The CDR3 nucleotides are TGTGCCAGCAGCTCCCAGGTTTTAGGGGGGTCCTACGAGCAGTACTTC. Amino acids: CASSSQVLGGSYEQYF. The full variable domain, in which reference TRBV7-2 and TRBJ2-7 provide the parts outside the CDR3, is GAGVSQSPSNKVTEKGKDVELRCDPISGHTALYWYRQSLGQGLEFLIYFQGNSAPDKSGLPSDRFSAERTGGSVSTLTIQRTQQEDSAVYLCASSSQVLGGSYEQYFGPGTRLTVT.

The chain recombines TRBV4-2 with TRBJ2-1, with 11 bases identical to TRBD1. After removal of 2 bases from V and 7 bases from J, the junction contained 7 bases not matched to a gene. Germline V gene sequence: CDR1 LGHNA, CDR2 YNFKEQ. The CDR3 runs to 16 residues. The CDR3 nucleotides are TGTGCCAGCAGCCAAAGGAGGGGACAGGGGGGTAATGAGCAGTTCTTC. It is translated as CASSQRRGQGGNEQFF.

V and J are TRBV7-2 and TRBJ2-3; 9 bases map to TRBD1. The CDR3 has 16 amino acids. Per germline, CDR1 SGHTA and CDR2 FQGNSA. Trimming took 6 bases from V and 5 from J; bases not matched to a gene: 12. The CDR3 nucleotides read TGTGCCAGCAGTATTAGCTCCGGGACAGGGTTAGATACGCAGTATTTT. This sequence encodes CASSISSGTGLDTQYF.

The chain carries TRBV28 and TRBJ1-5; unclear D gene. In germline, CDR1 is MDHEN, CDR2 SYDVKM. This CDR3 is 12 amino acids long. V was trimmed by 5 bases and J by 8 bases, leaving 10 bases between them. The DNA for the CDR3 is TGTGCCAGCAGTCTCCTGCGGGAGCCCCAGCATTTT. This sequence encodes CASSLLREPQHF. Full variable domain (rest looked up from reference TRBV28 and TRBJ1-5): DVKVTQSSRYLVKRTGEKVFLECVQDMDHENMFWYRQDPGLGLRLIYFSYDVKMKEKGDIPEGYSVSREKKERFSLILESASTNQTSMYLCASSLLREPQHFGDGTRLSIL.